Following are 22 T cell receptor beta chains from one sample sequenced in a study of blood T cell repertoires in COVID-19. TCRdb keeps only in-frame clones here, not all; method: immunoSEQ multiplex PCR. The sample carries some 180,000 clones, 79% recorded once. The sequencing sample was made of PBMCs or T cells enriched from blood (not recorded which). These receptors were obtained from a woman between 65 and 79 years old in a cohort exposed to, infected with or recovered from COVID-19 (not recorded which).

This chain links TRBV21-1 with TRBJ2-7; the DNA was not used to check the table's D call, TRBD1. TRBV21-1 is noted as a pseudogene. This CDR3 is built from 19 residues. The chain's CDR3 is CASSKESRGQSLSSYEQYF. CDR3 nucleotides: TGTGCCAGCAGCAAAGAAAGTCGGGGACAAAGTTTGAGCTCCTACGAGCAGTACTTC.

The genes are TRBV7-9 and TRBJ2-1; 10 nucleotides agree with TRBD2. J lost 2 bases, V lost 3 bases, and 1 base had no gene match. CDR1 is SEHNR and CDR2 is FQNEAQ in the germline V gene (reference sequence). The CDR3 has 15 amino acids. The CDR3 bases are TGTGCCAGCAGCTTCACTAGCGGGGCCTACAATGAGCAGTTCTTC. This translates into CASSFTSGAYNEQFF.

The chain employs TRBV15 and TRBJ1-2, with D maybe TRBD1 (6 bases). In germline, CDR1 is LNHNV, CDR2 YYDKDF (reference sequence). This CDR3 region has 15 residues. V was cut by 2 bases and J by 3 bases, with 13 bases left in between. CDR3 sequence reads: CATSRYRQVDYGYTF. The CDR3 region has the DNA TGTGCCACCAGCAGATACCGACAGGTCGACTATGGCTACACCTTC.

This clone showed up just a few times. V gene TRBV21-1 combines with J gene TRBJ2-4; the table gives TRBD2 as D, unverified against the DNA. TRBV21-1 is listed as a pseudogene. The CDR3 totals 18 residues. CDR3 in DNA: TGTGCCAGCAAACGGGGACTAGCGGTGATCATAGCCAAAAACATTCAGTACTTC. This codes for CASKRGLAVIIAKNIQYF.

In this sample, this clone turned up once. V is TRBV6-5 and J is TRBJ2-7; a weak D match, TRBD2 (5 bases). The V gene's germline CDR1 is MNHEY and CDR2 SVGAGI. Trimming cost V 8 bases and J 1 base, with 15 bases left between them. This CDR3 has 14 amino acids. CDR3 sequence reads: CASHKEATSYEQYF. The CDR3 nucleotides read TGTGCCAGCCACAAGGAGGCTACATCCTACGAGCAGTACTTC.

This chain joins TRBV2 and TRBJ1-5; D is unresolved. This CDR3 is 13 amino acids long. CDR1 is SNHLY and CDR2 is FYNNEI in the germline V gene. Trimming removed 2 bases from V and 6 bases from J, with 8 bases in between. The CDR3 spells CASSESPVQPQHF. CDR3 sequence (DNA): TGTGCCAGCAGTGAATCTCCCGTTCAGCCCCAGCATTTT.

The rearrangement joins TRBV14 to TRBJ2-7, with 8 positions matching TRBD1. This CDR3 has 14 residues. From germline, CDR1 is SGHDN and CDR2 FVKESK. Germline trimming cut 4 bases from V and 0 bases from J; bases unmatched to any gene: 2. The CDR3 DNA sequence: TGTGCCAGCAGCCCAGGACAGGGCTCCTACGAGCAGTACTTC. Amino acid sequence: CASSPGQGSYEQYF.

This clone was recorded a few times. The V call is TRBV18, the J call TRBJ1-1, with 10 bases aligning to TRBD1. This CDR3 is 14 amino acids long. Germline loops: CDR1 KGHSH, CDR2 LQKENI. With V trimmed by 3 bases and J by 4 bases, 2 bases remained unmatched. This chain's CDR3 is CASSPGTGVTEAFF. Here the CDR3 DNA reads TGTGCCAGCTCACCCGGGACAGGGGTCACTGAAGCTTTCTTT.

The chain recombines TRBV12-3 or TRBV12-4 with TRBJ2-3; D is perhaps TRBD2 (5 bases). This CDR3 has 11 residues. The V and J ends lost 10 bases and 5 bases respectively, with 10 bases between them. The CDR3 DNA reads as TGTGCCACAGGCCGGGGAGATACGCAGTATTTT. Protein: CATGRGDTQYF.

This chain joins TRBV7-8 and TRBJ2-7; the match to TRBD2 covers 13 bases. Germline CDR1 and CDR2: SGHVS and FQNEAQ. The CDR3 is 18 amino acids. V trimming: 3 bases; J trimming: 0 bases; junction bases outside the gene matches: 8. The CDR3 DNA follows: TGTGCCAGCAGCTTCCTGAAGGGACTAGCGGGGACCTCCTACGAGCAGTACTTC. Translating gives CASSFLKGLAGTSYEQYF.

In this sample, this clone turned up once. The chain links TRBV6-2 or TRBV6-3 to TRBJ2-3; D uncertain. V gave up 5 bases and J gave up 2 bases, with 5 bases separating them. CDR3 length: 12 amino acids. CDR1 MNHEY and CDR2 SVGEGT come from the germline V gene. CDR3 in DNA: TGTGCCAGCAGTCTACTCACAGATACGCAGTATTTT. Its translation is CASSLLTDTQYF.

The chain combines TRBV7-8 with TRBJ2-2; D remains unclear. The CDR3 totals 13 residues. V was trimmed by 2 bases and J by 4 bases, leaving 5 bases between them. Germline V lookup: CDR1 SGHVS, CDR2 FQNEAQ. CDR3 sequence reads: CASSLQLTGELFF. In DNA, the CDR3 is TGTGCCAGCAGCTTACAACTCACCGGGGAGCTGTTTTTT.

The J gene is TRBJ2-7, the V gene TRBV7-2; D is uncertain. Trimming stripped 1 base from V and 7 bases from J, with 11 bases between. Germline assignment: CDR1 SGHTA and CDR2 FQGNSA. The CDR3 spans 13 residues. Here the CDR3 reads CASSLVFQVEQYF. The CDR3 nucleotides are TGTGCCAGCAGCTTAGTATTTCAGGTTGAGCAGTACTTC.

The V call is TRBV3-1 (or the pseudogene TRBV3-2), the J call TRBJ2-7, with D possibly matching TRBD1 (6 bases). The CDR3 is 14 residues long. The ends were cut back, 1 base at V and 5 bases at J, with 12 bases in the middle. Germline V gene sequence: CDR1 LGHDT, CDR2 YNNKEL (reference sequence). The CDR3: CASSQGTGSNEQYF. CDR3 nucleotide sequence: TGTGCCAGCAGCCAAGGTACAGGGTCAAACGAGCAGTACTTC.

The chain combines TRBV7-2 with TRBJ2-7; D gene uncertain. The CDR3 has 12 residues. V was trimmed by 6 bases and J by 6 bases, leaving 12 bases between them. The germline CDR1 and CDR2 sequences are SGHTA and FQGNSA. The CDR3 reads CASSETLREQYF. The CDR3 nucleotides read TGTGCCAGCAGTGAGACTTTGCGCGAGCAGTACTTC.

CDR3 coding DNA: TGCAGCGTGAGGGGACAGCATAACACTGAAGCTTTCTTT. This sequence encodes CSVRGQHNTEAFF. The chain has TRBV29-1 and TRBJ1-1; 7 bases align to TRBD1. CDR1 and CDR2 from the germline V gene are SQVTM and ANQGSEA. There are 13 residues in the CDR3. Unmatched junction bases numbered 6, after V lost 6 bases and J lost 2 bases. The variable domain in full, with the rest retrieved from reference TRBV29-1 and TRBJ1-1, is SAVISQKPSRDICQRGTSLTIQCQVDSQVTMMFWYRQQPGQSLTLIATANQGSEATYESGFVIDKFPISRPNLTFSTLTVSNMSPEDSSIYLCSVRGQHNTEAFFGQGTRLTVV.

This chain links TRBV6-5 with TRBJ1-2, with D perhaps TRBD1 (6 bases). The CDR3 totals 14 residues. In germline, CDR1 is MNHEY, CDR2 SVGAGI. Trimming cost V 4 bases and J 8 bases, with 17 bases left between them. CDR3 region: CASSSATGKVGYTF. CDR3 nucleotide sequence: TGTGCCAGCAGTTCCGCAACAGGGAAAGTAGGCTACACCTTC.

The chain employs TRBV5-5 and TRBJ1-5, with D maybe TRBD1 (5 bases). The length of the CDR3 is 15 residues. The ends were cut back, 2 bases at V and 5 bases at J, with 14 bases in the middle. Germline CDR1 reads SGHKS; CDR2 reads YYEKEE (reference sequence). CDR3: CASSFRAPDYQPQHF. The CDR3 DNA sequence: TGTGCCAGCAGCTTCAGGGCCCCGGATTATCAGCCCCAGCATTTT.

This clone was detected a few times. The chain is built from TRBV7-6 and TRBJ1-2, with D uncertain. The CDR3 is 15 amino acids. Germline CDR1 reads SGHVS; CDR2 reads FNYEAQ. The V end lost 4 bases, the J end lost 2 bases, and 14 bases lay between the germline ends. CDR3 nucleotide sequence: TGTGCCAGCAGCTCCCTAAGGGCGGGGAACTATGGCTACACCTTC. Protein product: CASSSLRAGNYGYTF. Full variable domain (outside the CDR3, taken from reference TRBV7-6 and TRBJ1-2): GAGVSQSPRYKVTKRGQDVALRCDPISGHVSLYWYRQALGQGPEFLTYFNYEAQQDKSGLPNDRFSAERPEGSISTLTIQRTEQRDSAMYRCASSSLRAGNYGYTFGSGTRLTVV.

The chain carries TRBV23-1 and TRBJ1-5; D remains ambiguous. TRBV23-1 is treated as an ORF (open reading frame) with a function not yet certain. The CDR3 loop spans 15 amino acids. V lost 6 bases and J 2 bases, leaving 14 bases between the germline ends. DNA for the CDR3: TGCGCCAGCAGGGCGAGGGTGTATGGCAATCAGCCCCAGCATTTT. Residues: CASRARVYGNQPQHF.

V and J are TRBV27 and TRBJ2-2, with 7 bases matching TRBD2. The CDR3 totals 15 residues. Germline CDR1 reads MNHEY; CDR2 reads SMNVEV (reference sequence). The V and J ends lost 4 bases and 4 bases, in that order; junction bases with no gene match: 6. The CDR3 is CASSSVQRGTGELFF. CDR3 in DNA: TGTGCCAGCAGTTCCGTCCAGCGGGGCACCGGGGAGCTGTTTTTT.

The chain employs TRBV28 and TRBJ2-1; the D gene is possibly TRBD2 (5 bases). The germline V gene encodes CDR1 MDHEN and CDR2 SYDVKM. This CDR3 contains 14 residues. Trimming removed 6 bases from V and 6 bases from J, with 15 bases in between. The CDR3 loop reads CASRGGLPRNEQFF. The CDR3, as DNA: TGTGCCAGCAGGGGCGGGTTACCCCGCAATGAGCAGTTCTTC.